These T cell receptor beta chains were read from a single sample in a study of shared clonotypes between healthy human individuals. This table comes from immunoSEQ multiplex PCR, and its TCRdb copy is limited to in-frame clones, with some not included. In the table there are approximately 640,000 clones, more than 70% of which are singletons. Source material: memory CD4+ T cells sorted from blood. The receptors were sampled from a woman younger than 45 in good health. CDR3s include the opening cysteine and the closing phenylalanine or tryptophan. A D gene is named only where the DNA matches it firmly. A row's size may be missing; if present it is once, few, many or a size class.

CASSYKTSPTGGFAETQYF | TGTGCCAGCAGTTACAAAACTAGTCCGACAGGGGGGTTTGCTGAGACCCAGTACTTC | TRBJ2-5 | TRBD1 | . | 19 | TRBV27
CASTVGTDTQYF | TGTGCCAGCACCGTGGGGACAGATACGCAGTATTTT | TRBJ2-3 | . | . | 12 | TRBV11-2
CASTERGNYGYTF | TGTGCCAGCACCGAACGGGGGAATTATGGCTACACCTTC | TRBJ1-2 | . | . | 13 | TRBV2
CASSQVPYDTDTQYF | TGCGCCAGCAGCCAAGTACCGTACGACACAGATACGCAGTATTTT | TRBJ2-3 | . | . | 15 | TRBV4-1
CASSYSGDYGYTF | TGTGCCAGCAGTTACTCCGGGGACTATGGCTACACCTTC | TRBJ1-2 | . | few | 13 | TRBV6-6
CASSGGGRKISNQPQHF | TGCGCCAGCAGTGGGGGGGGACGGAAAATTAGCAATCAGCCCCAGCATTTT | TRBJ1-5 | . | . | 17 | TRBV10-1
CASSLEASGKGDEQYF | TGCGCCAGCAGCTTGGAGGCTAGCGGGAAAGGGGACGAGCAGTACTTC | TRBJ2-7 | TRBD2 | . | 16 | TRBV5-1
CASSLTGSKNIQYF | TGTGCCAGCAGCCTAACAGGGTCTAAAAACATTCAGTACTTC | TRBJ2-4 | . | once | 14 | TRBV7-9
CASTKDGSSYEQYF | TGCGCCAGCACCAAGGACGGATCTTCCTACGAGCAGTACTTC | TRBJ2-7 | . | . | 14 | TRBV5-1
CASSIGQETQYF | TGTGCCAGTAGTATAGGCCAAGAGACCCAGTACTTC | TRBJ2-5 | . | . | 12 | TRBV19
CASSSRGGPNYGYTF | TGTGCCAGCAGCTCGCGTGGGGGCCCTAACTATGGCTACACCTTC | TRBJ1-2 | . | . | 15 | TRBV14
CASTGLAGVSGANVLTF | TGTGCCAGCACGGGACTAGCGGGAGTCTCTGGGGCCAACGTCCTGACTTTC | TRBJ2-6 | TRBD2 | . | 17 | TRBV19
CASSFPRSPEAFF | TGTGCCAGCAGTTTCCCCCGCTCACCTGAAGCTTTCTTT | TRBJ1-1 | . | . | 13 | TRBV28
CASSQTSGSWYEQYF | TGTGCCAGCAGCCAGACTAGCGGGAGTTGGTACGAGCAGTACTTC | TRBJ2-7 | TRBD2 | . | 15 | TRBV11-2
CASSPDRGEQYF | TGTGCCAGCAGCCCGGACAGGGGCGAGCAGTACTTC | TRBJ2-7 | TRBD1 | . | 12 | TRBV11-1
CASSQDRSGVLREQFF | TGCGCCAGCAGCCAAGATAGATCGGGTGTCCTTAGGGAGCAGTTCTTC | TRBJ2-1 | . | few | 16 | TRBV4-1
CASSLQGLSGNTIYF | TGTGCCAGCAGCTTGCAAGGGCTCTCTGGAAACACCATATATTTT | TRBJ1-3 | . | . | 15 | TRBV5-4
CASTGRGLATNEKLFF | TGTGCCAGTACCGGCCGGGGCCTGGCAACTAATGAAAAACTGTTTTTT | TRBJ1-4 | . | . | 16 | TRBV19
CSVEEYPGRTNSYNEQFF | TGCAGCGTTGAAGAGTACCCGGGGAGGACAAACTCCTACAATGAGCAGTTCTTC | TRBJ2-1 | . | . | 18 | TRBV29-1
CANSKNNSGQRSYEQYF | TGTGCCAACAGCAAAAACAACAGTGGCCAACGCTCCTACGAGCAGTACTTC | TRBJ2-7 | . | . | 17 | TRBV7-2
CASSLTGTSAEETQYF | TGTGCCAGCAGCCTCACCGGGACTAGCGCGGAAGAGACCCAGTACTTC | TRBJ2-5 | TRBD2 | few | 16 | TRBV7-9
CASSFTRDGYTF | TGTGCCAGCAGCTTCACCCGGGATGGCTACACCTTC | TRBJ1-2 | . | . | 12 | TRBV7-9
CAISEAGAQETQYF | TGTGCCATCAGTGAGGCGGGGGCTCAAGAGACCCAGTACTTC | TRBJ2-5 | . | few | 14 | TRBV10-3
CASSLDRDQPQHF | TGTGCCAGCAGCTTGGACAGGGACCAGCCCCAGCATTTT | TRBJ1-5 | TRBD1 | . | 13 | TRBV7-7
CASSFHNEQFF | TGTGCCAGCAGCTTTCATAATGAGCAGTTCTTC | TRBJ2-1 | . | . | 11 | TRBV7-8
CASRRTSGLYNEQFF | TGTGCCAGCCGAAGGACTAGCGGATTATACAATGAGCAGTTCTTC | TRBJ2-1 | TRBD2 | . | 15 | TRBV6-5
CASRIVNTEAFF | TGTGCCAGCCGGATCGTGAACACTGAAGCTTTCTTT | TRBJ1-1 | . | . | 12 | TRBV6-5
CASSQSQMTGDTQYF | TGTGCCAGCAGCCAATCTCAAATGACTGGGGATACGCAGTATTTT | TRBJ2-3 | . | once | 15 | TRBV14
CASSSATGSYEQYF | TGTGCCAGCAGCTCGGCGACAGGGAGCTACGAGCAGTACTTC | TRBJ2-7 | TRBD1 | . | 14 | TRBV11-2
CASSAVRSNEKLFF | TGTGCCAGCAGCGCTGTTAGATCTAATGAAAAACTGTTTTTT | TRBJ1-4 | . | once | 14 | TRBV2
CASSFGQGAPRGYTF | TGTGCCAGCAGTTTCGGACAGGGGGCCCCCCGGGGCTACACCTTC | TRBJ1-2 | TRBD1 | once | 15 | TRBV28
CASSFHDPQELFF | TGTGCCAGCAGTTTTCACGACCCCCAGGAGCTGTTCTTC | TRBJ2-1 | . | medium-sized | 13 | TRBV27
CSVGAGGRLGGYTF | TGCAGCGTTGGGGCAGGGGGCCGTTTAGGTGGCTACACCTTC | TRBJ1-2 | TRBD1 | . | 14 | TRBV29-1
CASCRGQYSNQPQHF | TGTGCCAGCTGCCGCGGACAGTATAGCAATCAGCCCCAGCATTTT | TRBJ1-5 | . | . | 15 | TRBV28
CASSQKGNSYEQYF | TGTGCCAGCAGCCAGAAGGGAAACTCCTACGAGCAGTACTTC | TRBJ2-7 | . | . | 14 | TRBV4-2
CASSFAGTNSYEQYF | TGTGCCAGCAGTTTCGCCGGGACAAATTCCTACGAGCAGTACTTC | TRBJ2-7 | . | . | 15 | TRBV27
CASSRRDIQETQYF | TGTGCCAGCAGTCGCCGGGACATACAAGAGACCCAGTACTTC | TRBJ2-5 | . | . | 14 | TRBV6-1
CATRLPATGGYTF | TGTGCCACCAGACTGCCAGCCACGGGGGGCTACACCTTC | TRBJ1-2 | . | . | 13 | TRBV2
CASSQDTWTSVYEQYF | TGCGCCAGCAGCCAGGATACATGGACGAGCGTCTACGAGCAGTACTTC | TRBJ2-7 | . | . | 16 | TRBV4-1
CASSLVPDNGGSNEQFF | TGTGCCAGCAGCTTAGTGCCGGACAACGGGGGAAGCAATGAGCAGTTCTTC | TRBJ2-1 | . | . | 17 | TRBV11-2
CASTPKPRQTQETQYF | TGTGCCAGTACCCCCAAGCCCCGACAGACACAAGAGACCCAGTACTTC | TRBJ2-5 | . | . | 16 | TRBV19
CASRHGGVTDTQYF | TGTGCCAGCAGACACGGAGGAGTAACAGATACGCAGTATTTT | TRBJ2-3 | . | . | 14 | TRBV6-5
CASSTAYEQYF | TGTGCCAGCAGTACGGCCTACGAGCAGTACTTC | TRBJ2-7 | . | . | 11 | TRBV6-6
CASSDRLGTERGELFF | TGTGCCAGCAGTGACCGACTAGGAACCGAGCGGGGGGAGCTGTTTTTT | TRBJ2-2 | . | . | 16 | TRBV6-1
CASGLVHMGSSYNEQFF | TGTGCTAGTGGTTTGGTACACATGGGTAGCTCCTACAATGAGCAGTTCTTC | TRBJ2-1 | . | . | 17 | TRBV12-5